A selection of T cell receptor beta chains follows, all from one sample in a study of early T cells in non-severe SARS-CoV-2 infection. TCRdb redid the calling of the 5' RACE reads with MiXCR, one entry per CDR3 protein. This sample has some 34,000 distinct CDR3 sequences, with 8% to 10% found just once. The sample taken for sequencing was whole blood. The receptors were gathered from an adult who was a healthcare worker with PCR-confirmed SARS-CoV-2 infection or an uninfected control (not recorded which). CDR3s include the opening cysteine and the closing phenylalanine or tryptophan. D genes are given only for firm matches. Size is stated for part of the rows, as once, few or many counts, or as a class when the clone is expanded.

j_call v_call clone_size d_call cdr3_nt cdr3_aa
TRBJ2-7 TRBV7-2 few - TGTGCCAGCAGCTGGGACAACTACGAGCAGTACTTC CASSWDNYEQYF
TRBJ2-7 TRBV29-1 many - TGCAGCGTTGTAAGGGATTCCCGATACGAGCAGTACTTC CSVVRDSRYEQYF
TRBJ1-4 TRBV4-2 many - TGTGCCAGCAGCCAAGCCCAGGGAACTAATGAAAAACTGTTTTTT CASSQAQGTNEKLFF
TRBJ2-1 TRBV5-4 - TRBD2 TGTGCCAGCAGCTTGGGCGGGGAGGGGCGCATGAATGAGCAGTTCTTC CASSLGGEGRMNEQFF
TRBJ1-6 TRBV5-1 many - TGCGCCAGCAGCTTTGAATCAGGGCCCGGTAATTCACCCCTCCACTTT CASSFESGPGNSPLHF
TRBJ1-2 TRBV6-1 many TRBD1 TGTGCCAGCAGTGAAATGTTGGGACAGGCGTATGGCTACACCTTC CASSEMLGQAYGYTF
TRBJ1-1 TRBV7-2 many - TGTGCCAGCAGCTTAGGCAGTCAGAGCACTGAAGCTTTCTTT CASSLGSQSTEAFF
TRBJ1-5 TRBV28 - - TGTGCCAGCAGTAGTGTCGGGGGATATAGCAATCAGCCCCAGCATTTT CASSSVGGYSNQPQHF
TRBJ2-1 TRBV20-1 many - TGCAGTGCTAGGGCCGTGACAGGACACTACAATGAGCAGTTCTTC CSARAVTGHYNEQFF
TRBJ2-1 TRBV20-1 medium-sized TRBD2 TGCAGTGCTTTCCGACTAGCGGGGGGCCACAATGAGCAGTTCTTC CSAFRLAGGHNEQFF
TRBJ2-2 TRBV21-1 many - TGTGCCAGCAGCAAAGGGGACAGGGAGGCCAACACCGGGGAGCTGTTTTTT CASSKGDREANTGELFF
TRBJ1-4 TRBV29-1 - - TGCAGCGTTGAGGGGGGCCTCGGGGAAAAACTGTTTTTT CSVEGGLGEKLFF
TRBJ2-3 TRBV7-9 few - TGTGCCAGCAGCTTAACCTCGAGTACAGATACGCAGTATTTT CASSLTSSTDTQYF
TRBJ2-7 TRBV9 many - TGTGCCAGCAGCGTAGCGGCAAACTACGAGCAGTACTTC CASSVAANYEQYF
TRBJ2-1 TRBV4-1 - - TGCGCCAGCAGCCAATATGAGGGGGGCTTAAATGAGCAGTTCTTC CASSQYEGGLNEQFF
TRBJ2-2 TRBV11-2 many - TGTGCCAGCAGTTCATCACTGGGGAACACCGGGGAGCTGTTTTTT CASSSSLGNTGELFF
TRBJ2-3 TRBV7-8 - - TGTGCCAGCAGCTTAGCGATTCGGGGGAGAAATACGCAGTATTTT CASSLAIRGRNTQYF
TRBJ1-5 TRBV4-1 few TRBD1 TGCGCCAGCAGCCCCGGACAGGCAAATCAGCCCCAGCATTTT CASSPGQANQPQHF
TRBJ1-4 TRBV6-1 many TRBD1 TGTGCCAGCAGAGGGGGGACAGGGGGAAGGGTAGCTAATGAAAAACTGTTTTTT CASRGGTGGRVANEKLFF
TRBJ2-2 TRBV29-1 - TRBD2 TGCAGCGTTGAAGCCCCGGGGGGGCGAGACACCGGGGAGCTGTTTTTT CSVEAPGGRDTGELFF
TRBJ2-7 TRBV7-2 many TRBD1 TGTGCCAGCAGCTTAAGGGACAGGGGGAGCGAGCAGTACTTC CASSLRDRGSEQYF
TRBJ2-1 TRBV15 many TRBD1 TGTGCCACCAGCGAACGGACAGGCCGCACCAATGAGCAGTTCTTC CATSERTGRTNEQFF
TRBJ1-5 TRBV7-9 - - TGTGCCAGCAGCTTTGCTGGGAGCAATCAGCCCCAGCATTTT CASSFAGSNQPQHF
TRBJ2-3 TRBV7-9 many - TGTGCCAGCAGCTTTGTACTAGCTGGGAATGGAGATACGCAGTATTTT CASSFVLAGNGDTQYF
TRBJ2-1 TRBV7-9 - - TGTGCCAGCAGCCCGCTTTCTAACAATGAGCAGTTCTTC CASSPLSNNEQFF
TRBJ2-3 TRBV6-2/TRBV6-3 many - TGTGCCAGCAGTCTTTCGGGGCCCACAGATACGCAGTATTTT CASSLSGPTDTQYF
TRBJ2-3 TRBV29-1 - TRBD2 TGCAGCGTTGAAGGACCTAGCGGGGAGATAGATACGCAGTATTTT CSVEGPSGEIDTQYF
TRBJ2-7 TRBV20-1 - TRBD2 TGCAGTGCGAGAGGGACTAGCGGGGGGAATTACGAGCAGTACTTC CSARGTSGGNYEQYF
TRBJ2-1 TRBV2 many TRBD2 TGTGCCAGCAGTGAAGAGCGGGGTTGGGGAGATGAGCAGTTCTTC CASSEERGWGDEQFF
TRBJ2-1 TRBV9 few TRBD2 TGTGCCAGCAGCGGCGGACTAGCCAGATCCGGAAATGAGCAGTTCTTC CASSGGLARSGNEQFF
TRBJ1-2 TRBV3-1 - - TGTGCCAGCAGCCCTGGGGGCGTTTATGGCTACACCTTC CASSPGGVYGYTF
TRBJ2-7 TRBV18 many TRBD1 TGTGCCAGCTCGCCAATCCCCGGGACAGGGGGTCTGAGCGAGCAGTACTTC CASSPIPGTGGLSEQYF
TRBJ2-7 TRBV16 - - TGTGCCAGCAGCCCAACCCGGGACCTAAGCACCCGCGAGCAGTACTTC CASSPTRDLSTREQYF
TRBJ2-5 TRBV29-1 many - TGCAGCGTTGAAATCATCAGACAAGAGACCCAGTACTTC CSVEIIRQETQYF
TRBJ2-5 TRBV12-3/TRBV12-4 few TRBD1 TGTGCCAGCAGCCCCGCCGGGACAGGGGTTGAGACCCAGTACTTC CASSPAGTGVETQYF
TRBJ2-7 TRBV12-3/TRBV12-4 - TRBD2 TGTGCCAGCAGTTTTGAGCGGGGGACTTACTACGAGCAGTACTTC CASSFERGTYYEQYF
TRBJ2-7 TRBV12-3/TRBV12-4 - - TGTGCCAGCAGTTTCAACGGACAGAATCGCTACGAGCAGTACTTC CASSFNGQNRYEQYF
TRBJ2-7 TRBV5-4 many TRBD2 TGTGCCAGCAGCCCGGGACTAACCTACGAGCAGTACTTC CASSPGLTYEQYF
TRBJ2-7 TRBV7-6 many TRBD2 TGTGCCAGCAGCTCGGGACTAGCGGGGGGTTACGAGCAGTACTTC CASSSGLAGGYEQYF
TRBJ2-3 TRBV28 - - TGTGCCAGCAGTTTGGGGGCTTCGGATACGCAGTATTTT CASSLGASDTQYF
TRBJ1-1 TRBV2 many - TGTGCCAGCAGTTGGAGGTCGGAGAACACTGAAGCTTTCTTT CASSWRSENTEAFF
TRBJ1-1 TRBV20-1 many TRBD1 TGCAGTGTTAAAGGGGACAGATGGACTGAAGCTTTCTTT CSVKGDRWTEAFF
TRBJ1-2 TRBV5-5 few TRBD1 TGTGCCAGCAGCCAAAGGACAGGGGAATCTGGCTACACCTTC CASSQRTGESGYTF
TRBJ2-5 TRBV6-6 few - TGTGCCAGCGCCTCCCCTTTTAGGGTATCTTCGGAGACCCAGTACTTC CASASPFRVSSETQYF
TRBJ1-2 TRBV5-4 many - TGTGCCAGCAGCTTGGAGATGAACTATGGCTACACCTTC CASSLEMNYGYTF
TRBJ2-7 TRBV7-3 - - TGTGCCAGCAGCCCTCAGGGCGGCTCCTACGAGCAGTACTTC CASSPQGGSYEQYF
TRBJ1-6 TRBV6-5 - - TGTGCCAGCAGTTCTCTCGGACAGACTTATTCACCCCTCCACTTT CASSSLGQTYSPLHF
TRBJ1-1 TRBV20-1 many TRBD1 TGCAGTGCTAGAGATAGGGCAGGGGGCCCCACAAAGAACACTGAAGCTTTCTTT CSARDRAGGPTKNTEAFF
TRBJ1-1 TRBV7-9 many - TGTGCCAGCAGCTCCAGACCCGGCGGGAACACTGAAGCTTTCTTT CASSSRPGGNTEAFF
TRBJ2-1 TRBV7-3 few - TGTGCCAGCAGCCAAGGGTACTCCTACAATGAGCAGTTCTTC CASSQGYSYNEQFF
TRBJ2-5 TRBV7-9 few - TGTGCCAGCAGGGAGGGACTGCAAGGGGCCCAGTACTTC CASREGLQGAQYF
TRBJ1-2 TRBV6-6 many - TGTGCCAGCACCTCGACCGATTATGGCTACACCTTC CASTSTDYGYTF
TRBJ1-1 TRBV6-5 few - TGTGCCAGCAGTTACCCCCATCCCGAACAATGGAACACTGAAGCTTTCTTT CASSYPHPEQWNTEAFF
TRBJ2-1 TRBV19 many - TGTGCCAGTAGTTTTCAGGGCCGCGGCGATGAGCAGTTCTTC CASSFQGRGDEQFF
TRBJ2-3 TRBV27 many TRBD2 TGTGCCAGCAGTTTACAAGGCGGGGGGGCGAGGAGTACGCAGTATTTT CASSLQGGGARSTQYF